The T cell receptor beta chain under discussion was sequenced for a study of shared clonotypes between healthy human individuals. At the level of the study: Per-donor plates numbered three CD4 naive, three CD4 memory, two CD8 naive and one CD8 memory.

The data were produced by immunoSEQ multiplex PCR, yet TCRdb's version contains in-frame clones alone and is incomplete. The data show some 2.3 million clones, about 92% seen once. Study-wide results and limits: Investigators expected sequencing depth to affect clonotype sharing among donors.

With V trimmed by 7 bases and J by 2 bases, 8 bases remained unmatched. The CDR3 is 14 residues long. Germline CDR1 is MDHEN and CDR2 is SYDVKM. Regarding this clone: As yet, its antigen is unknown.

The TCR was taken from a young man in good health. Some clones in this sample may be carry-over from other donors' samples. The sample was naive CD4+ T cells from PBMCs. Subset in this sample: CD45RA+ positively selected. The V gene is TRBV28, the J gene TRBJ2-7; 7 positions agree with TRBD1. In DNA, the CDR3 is TGTGCCAGCACTATCCCACAGGGGACCTACGAGCAGTACTTC. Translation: CASTIPQGTYEQYF.